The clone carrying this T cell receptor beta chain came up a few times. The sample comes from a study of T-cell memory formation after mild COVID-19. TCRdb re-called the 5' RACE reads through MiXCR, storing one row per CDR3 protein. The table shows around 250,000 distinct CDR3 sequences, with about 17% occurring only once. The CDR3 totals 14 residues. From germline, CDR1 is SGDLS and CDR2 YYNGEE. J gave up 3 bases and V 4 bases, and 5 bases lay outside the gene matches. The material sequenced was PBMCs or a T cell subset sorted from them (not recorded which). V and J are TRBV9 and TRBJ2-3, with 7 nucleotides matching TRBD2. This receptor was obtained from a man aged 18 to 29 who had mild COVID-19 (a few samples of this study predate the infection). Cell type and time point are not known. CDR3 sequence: CASSSWGGTDTQYF. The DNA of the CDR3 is TGTGCCAGCAGCTCGTGGGGGGGAACAGATACGCAGTATTTT.